These T cell receptor beta chains were read from a single sample in a study of radiation and T cells in renal cell carcinoma. Data came from immunoSEQ multiplex PCR; TCRdb stores just in-frame clones and leaves some out. The sample carries some 120,000 clones, around 80% recorded once. The source material was blood, sampled from a patient whose treatment included radiotherapy and nephrectomy. These receptors were obtained from a man aged 45-65 years with renal cell carcinoma. Each CDR3 is given with its conserved first and last residue. D genes are given only for firm matches. Expanded clones are given a class, and other clones once, few, many or no size at all.

d_call: NA
v_call: TRBV4-1
clone_size: few
j_call: TRBJ1-2
cdr3_aa: CASSHQARGDYGYTF
cdr3_nt: TGCGCCAGCAGCCATCAGGCCAGGGGCGACTATGGCTACACCTTC

d_call: NA
v_call: TRBV11-3
clone_size: NA
j_call: TRBJ2-1
cdr3_aa: CASSPYPAERLNNEQFF
cdr3_nt: TGTGCCAGCAGCCCATACCCCGCGGAGCGGTTAAACAATGAGCAGTTCTTC

d_call: NA
v_call: TRBV5-1
clone_size: NA
j_call: TRBJ1-1
cdr3_aa: CASTHAQGSNTEAFF
cdr3_nt: TGCGCCAGCACCCATGCGCAGGGGTCGAACACTGAAGCTTTCTTT

d_call: NA
v_call: TRBV5-5
clone_size: NA
j_call: TRBJ2-7
cdr3_aa: CASSLSPGARSYEQYF
cdr3_nt: TGTGCCAGCAGCCTTTCCCCAGGGGCTCGCTCCTACGAGCAGTACTTC

d_call: TRBD1
v_call: TRBV29-1
clone_size: once
j_call: TRBJ2-1
cdr3_aa: CSVEDGTGAYNEQFF
cdr3_nt: TGCAGCGTTGAAGACGGGACAGGGGCCTACAATGAGCAGTTCTTC

d_call: TRBD2
v_call: TRBV28
clone_size: NA
j_call: TRBJ2-7
cdr3_aa: CASREGPYEQYF
cdr3_nt: TGTGCCAGCCGGGAGGGCCCCTACGAGCAGTACTTC

d_call: TRBD2
v_call: TRBV9
clone_size: NA
j_call: TRBJ2-3
cdr3_aa: CASSVASGGLDTQYF
cdr3_nt: TGTGCCAGCAGCGTAGCTAGCGGGGGGCTGGATACGCAGTATTTT

d_call: TRBD2
v_call: TRBV5-1
clone_size: NA
j_call: TRBJ2-5
cdr3_aa: CASSLPGLAGQETQYF
cdr3_nt: TGCGCCAGCAGCCTACCAGGACTAGCGGGACAAGAGACCCAGTACTTC

d_call: TRBD1
v_call: TRBV6-1
clone_size: few
j_call: TRBJ1-2
cdr3_aa: CASSASSGTGGMWGYTF
cdr3_nt: TGTGCCAGCAGTGCGTCATCAGGGACAGGGGGCATGTGGGGCTACACCTTC

d_call: NA
v_call: TRBV5-5
clone_size: NA
j_call: TRBJ2-7
cdr3_aa: CASSLGIMGGGVYEQYF
cdr3_nt: TGTGCCAGCAGCTTGGGGATCATGGGGGGTGGAGTCTACGAGCAGTACTTC

d_call: NA
v_call: TRBV29-1
clone_size: NA
j_call: TRBJ1-2
cdr3_aa: CSVTGLGRNYGYTF
cdr3_nt: TGCAGCGTAACAGGCCTAGGACGAAACTATGGCTACACCTTC

d_call: TRBD2
v_call: TRBV10-3
clone_size: few
j_call: TRBJ2-2
cdr3_aa: CAATSGTTNTGELFF
cdr3_nt: TGTGCTGCAACTAGCGGGACGACGAACACCGGGGAGCTGTTTTTT

d_call: NA
v_call: TRBV4-3
clone_size: NA
j_call: TRBJ1-3
cdr3_aa: CASSQDFSGAVNTIYF
cdr3_nt: TGCGCCAGCAGCCAAGATTTTAGTGGGGCTGTGAACACCATATATTTT

d_call: TRBD1
v_call: TRBV5-1
clone_size: NA
j_call: TRBJ1-1
cdr3_aa: CASSSGQPNTEAFF
cdr3_nt: TGCGCCAGCAGCTCGGGACAGCCGAACACTGAAGCTTTCTTT

d_call: TRBD2
v_call: TRBV4-1
clone_size: NA
j_call: TRBJ2-5
cdr3_aa: CASSLTTSGGSETQYF
cdr3_nt: TGCGCCAGCAGCCTTACGACTAGCGGGGGGTCGGAGACCCAGTACTTC

d_call: NA
v_call: TRBV5-1
clone_size: NA
j_call: TRBJ1-1
cdr3_aa: CASSLGGVNTEAFF
cdr3_nt: TGCGCCAGCAGCTTGGGAGGCGTGAACACTGAAGCTTTCTTT

d_call: NA
v_call: TRBV28
clone_size: NA
j_call: TRBJ2-7
cdr3_aa: CASSLDYTEQYF
cdr3_nt: TGTGCCAGCAGTTTGGACTATACCGAGCAGTACTTC

d_call: NA
v_call: TRBV4-3
clone_size: NA
j_call: TRBJ2-2
cdr3_aa: CASSRNTRELFF
cdr3_nt: TGCGCCAGCAGCCGAAACACCAGGGAGCTGTTTTTT

d_call: TRBD1
v_call: TRBV7-2
clone_size: NA
j_call: TRBJ1-2
cdr3_aa: CASRGQSIYGYTF
cdr3_nt: TGTGCCAGCCGGGGACAGAGCATCTATGGCTACACCTTC

d_call: NA
v_call: TRBV6-5
clone_size: NA
j_call: TRBJ1-2
cdr3_aa: CASSYSQGSYGYTF
cdr3_nt: TGTGCCAGCAGTTACTCGCAGGGGAGCTATGGCTACACCTTC

d_call: NA
v_call: TRBV7-9
clone_size: NA
j_call: TRBJ2-7
cdr3_aa: CASTPYWVTLSNSPEQYF
cdr3_nt: TGTGCCAGCACCCCGTACTGGGTGACGCTTTCGAATTCTCCTGAGCAGTACTTC

d_call: NA
v_call: TRBV6-5
clone_size: NA
j_call: TRBJ1-2
cdr3_aa: CASSYAGNYGYTF
cdr3_nt: TGTGCCAGCAGTTATGCCGGCAACTATGGCTACACCTTC

d_call: NA
v_call: TRBV7-9
clone_size: NA
j_call: TRBJ1-3
cdr3_aa: CAGALSGNTIYF
cdr3_nt: TGTGCCGGCGCGCTATCTGGAAACACCATATATTTT

d_call: TRBD1
v_call: TRBV7-6
clone_size: NA
j_call: TRBJ2-2
cdr3_aa: CASSLGQGGTGELFF
cdr3_nt: TGTGCCAGCAGCTTGGGACAGGGAGGGACCGGGGAGCTGTTTTTT

d_call: TRBD1
v_call: TRBV7-6
clone_size: once
j_call: TRBJ2-2
cdr3_aa: CASSLAGTGQGELFF
cdr3_nt: TGTGCCAGCAGCTTAGCGGGGACAGGTCAGGGGGAGCTGTTTTTT

d_call: TRBD2
v_call: TRBV10-3
clone_size: NA
j_call: TRBJ2-3
cdr3_aa: CAIRVGTSGTDTQYF
cdr3_nt: TGTGCCATCAGAGTAGGGACTAGCGGCACAGATACGCAGTATTTT